Presented here are 32 T cell receptor beta chains from one specimen sequenced in a study of cytomegalovirus exposure and HLA in healthy donors. The PCR used 60 Vbeta and 13 Jbeta primers. TCRdb keeps only in-frame clones here, not all; method: immunoSEQ multiplex PCR. The sample has about 150,000 clones; around 90% are singletons. Specimen: PBMCs. These receptors all come from a woman in her forties in good health and CMV-seronegative.

This clone was recorded once. This chain links TRBV19 with TRBJ1-1, with D perhaps matching TRBD1 (6 bases). The V gene lost 4 bases and the J gene lost 10 bases, with 16 bases spanning the gap. Germline V CDR1 and CDR2: LNHDA, SQIVND (reference sequence). The CDR3 length is 13 residues. CDR3 in DNA: TGTGCCAGTAGTACCACAGGGACCCTTCGAGCTTTCTTT. Translated: CASSTTGTLRAFF. Complete variable domain (other parts from reference TRBV19 and TRBJ1-1): DGGITQSPKYLFRKEGQNVTLSCEQNLNHDAMYWYRQDPGQGLRLIYYSQIVNDFQKGDIAEGYSVSREKKESFPLTVTSAQKNPTAFYLCASSTTGTLRAFFGQGTRLTVV.

Written as DNA, the CDR3 is TGTGCCACCAGCAGAGAAAGCAGGCTGTCCAGTGAGCAGTTCTTC. Translation gives CATSRESRLSSEQFF. This chain connects TRBV15 to TRBJ2-1; no definite D call. Germline loops: CDR1 LNHNV, CDR2 YYDKDF (reference sequence). CDR3 length: 15 residues. V dropped 0 bases and J dropped 9 bases, with 15 bases sitting between them. The whole variable domain, remainder taken from reference TRBV15 and TRBJ2-1, is DAMVIQNPRYQVTQFGKPVTLSCSQTLNHNVMYWYQQKSSQAPKLLFHYYDKDFNNEADTPDNFQSRRPNTSFCFLDIRSPGLGDTAMYLCATSRESRLSSEQFFGPGTRLTVL.

The V and J genes are TRBV7-3 and TRBJ2-5; perhaps TRBD1 as D (6 bases). The V and J ends lost 1 base and 3 bases respectively, with 6 bases between them. This CDR3 has 13 amino acids. Germline V CDR1 and CDR2: SGHTA, FQGTGA. This CDR3 reads CASSLRTEETQYF. The CDR3 DNA sequence: TGTGCCAGCAGCTTAAGGACAGAAGAGACCCAGTACTTC.

The CDR3 bases are TGCAGTGCTAGAGAGTATCCTGAGCAGTTCTTC. Its protein product is CSAREYPEQFF. This chain links TRBV20-1 with TRBJ2-1; D gene ambiguous. Germline-derived CDR1 and CDR2 are DFQATT and SNEGSKA (reference sequence). The V end lost 0 bases, the J end lost 9 bases, and 6 bases lay between the germline ends. CDR3 length: 11 residues.

The chain links TRBV19 to TRBJ2-5; D is unclear. CDR3 size: 11 residues. CDR1 LNHDA and CDR2 SQIVND come from the germline V gene (reference sequence). V lost 5 bases and J lost 5, with 6 bases in between. CDR3 sequence reads: CASSLRETQYF. The CDR3 nucleotides are TGTGCCAGTAGTTTGCGGGAGACCCAGTACTTC.

CDR3 loop: CASSVDTSGNTIYF. Here the CDR3 DNA reads TGTGCCAGCAGCGTAGACACCTCTGGAAACACCATATATTTT. This chain joins TRBV9 and TRBJ1-3; unclear D gene. V was clipped by 0 bases and J by 0 bases, with 4 bases between them. This CDR3 has 14 residues. Germline lookup yields CDR1 SGDLS and CDR2 YYNGEE.

The chain has TRBV18 and TRBJ2-3; a possible D gene is TRBD2 (5 bases). The CDR3 extends over 15 amino acids. Germline CDR1 KGHSH, CDR2 LQKENI. The V end was cut by 0 bases, the J end by 5 bases, with 12 bases between. CDR3 DNA: TGTGCCAGCTCACCACCCCTAGCTAGCCGAGATACGCAGTATTTT. Translated, it gives CASSPPLASRDTQYF.

The J gene is TRBJ2-3, the V gene TRBV9; D is possibly TRBD1 (5 bases). Trimming took off 2 bases at V and 5 bases at J, with 15 bases between the two ends. This CDR3 has 15 amino acids. CDR1 and CDR2 from the germline V gene are SGDLS and YYNGEE. Written as DNA, the CDR3 is TGTGCCAGCAGCGTTACTCAGGGATCGGGAGATACGCAGTATTTT. This codes for CASSVTQGSGDTQYF.

The chain combines TRBV5-1 with TRBJ2-6; 10 positions match TRBD1. The CDR3 is 18 amino acids. V trimming: 0 bases; J trimming: 1 base; junction bases outside the gene matches: 4. Germline-derived CDR1 and CDR2 are SGHRS and YFSETQ. CDR3 in DNA: TGCGCCAGCAGCTTGGAAGGACAGGGGGTTTCTGGGGCCAACGTCCTGACTTTC. Translated: CASSLEGQGVSGANVLTF.

The genes are TRBV5-1 and TRBJ2-7; 7 bases map to TRBD2. The CDR3 length is 15 residues. Germline V gene lookup returns CDR1 SGHRS and CDR2 YFSETQ. With V trimmed by 4 bases and J by 3 bases, 10 bases remained unmatched. CDR3 in amino acids: CASSPFRGLVYEQYF. The DNA of the CDR3 is TGCGCCAGCAGCCCCTTTCGTGGACTAGTCTACGAGCAGTACTTC.

The CDR3 DNA reads as TGTGCCAGCATAGGACAGGCTTTCTACGAGCAGTACTTC. Encoded protein: CASIGQAFYEQYF. The chain has TRBV2 and TRBJ2-7; 7 positions match TRBD1. Germline V lookup: CDR1 SNHLY, CDR2 FYNNEI. The trim removed 7 bases at V and 3 bases at J, leaving 6 bases unmatched. CDR3 size: 13 residues.

The rearrangement uses TRBV4-1 and TRBJ1-2; D is unclear. Germline CDR1 reads MGHRA; CDR2 reads YSYEKL. The CDR3 spans 17 residues. The V gene lost 0 bases and the J gene lost 6 bases, with 20 bases spanning the gap. This chain's CDR3 is CASSQDSGVSVVDGYTF. CDR3 DNA: TGCGCCAGCAGCCAAGACAGTGGAGTCAGTGTCGTCGATGGCTACACCTTC.

The CDR3 DNA is TGTGCCAGCAGGTGGGGACAGGGGGCGAACGAGCAGTACTTC. This translates into CASRWGQGANEQYF. This chain links TRBV6-6 with TRBJ2-7; TRBD1 matches at 12 bases. The CDR3 length is 14 residues. Germline assignment: CDR1 MNHNY and CDR2 SVGAGI (reference sequence). V lost 6 bases, J lost 5 bases, and 5 bases stayed unmatched.

CDR3 loop: CASSVTGTNTEAFF. The CDR3 DNA reads TGTGCCAGCAGCGTGACAGGGACGAACACTGAAGCTTTCTTT. This chain uses TRBV7-9 with TRBJ1-1; 7 bases are a match to TRBD1. Germline CDR1 SEHNR, CDR2 FQNEAQ (reference sequence). J lost 1 base, V lost 5 bases, and 4 bases had no gene match. The length of the CDR3 is 14 residues.

V and J are TRBV9 and TRBJ1-5; D not certain. V was pared by 4 bases and J by 0 bases, with 8 bases between. In germline, CDR1 is SGDLS, CDR2 YYNGEE. This CDR3 region has 14 residues. DNA for the CDR3: TGTGCCAGCAGCCTCTATGATAGCAATCAGCCCCAGCATTTT. This gives the protein CASSLYDSNQPQHF.

V gene TRBV11-3 combines with J gene TRBJ2-5, with D hard to call. The V gene's germline CDR1 is SGHNT and CDR2 YENEEA. V was pared by 4 bases and J by 5 bases, with 11 bases between. This CDR3 is built from 13 residues. DNA of the CDR3: TGTGCCAGCAGCTCGGTCCGATGGGAGACCCAGTACTTC. This gives the protein CASSSVRWETQYF.

The CDR3 spells CASSSLLAGDEQYF. The DNA of the CDR3 is TGTGCCAGCAGCTCCTTACTAGCGGGAGACGAGCAGTACTTC. This chain links TRBV7-6 with TRBJ2-7; 11 nucleotides match TRBD2. The CDR3 sequence is 14 residues long. Germline V gives CDR1 SGHVS, CDR2 FNYEAQ. J was trimmed by 5 bases and V by 4 bases; bases with no gene match: 4.

This chain links TRBV7-9 with TRBJ2-7; 7 bases agree with TRBD2. V shed 3 bases, J shed 5 bases, and the junction held 13 bases outside the gene matches. The CDR3 contains 16 residues. The germline V gene has CDR1 SEHNR and CDR2 FQNEAQ (reference sequence). The DNA for the CDR3 is TGTGCCAGCAGCTTGCCGCTTGGACTAGACAGCGACGAGCAGTACTTC. Protein product: CASSLPLGLDSDEQYF.

The chain links TRBV6-5 to TRBJ1-1; TRBD1 matches 11 bases. The CDR3 runs 15 residues. Germline lookup yields CDR1 MNHEY and CDR2 SVGAGI. The junction had 0 bases not matched to a gene; V was cut back by 2 bases and J by 1 base. The CDR3 DNA follows: TGTGCCAGCAGTTACGGACAGGGGGCGAACACTGAAGCTTTCTTT. Translated: CASSYGQGANTEAFF.

The genes are TRBV19 and TRBJ2-1; 9 nucleotides line up with TRBD2. V lost 6 bases to trimming and J lost 11 bases; unmatched junction nucleotides: 14. The germline CDR1 and CDR2 sequences are LNHDA and SQIVND (reference sequence). CDR3 size: 15 residues. As DNA, the CDR3 is TGTGCCAGTAGGACCTCTAGCGGGGCCCCTAATCAGCAGTTCTTC. Amino acid sequence: CASRTSSGAPNQQFF. Combining the CDR3 with reference TRBV19 and TRBJ2-1 gives the whole variable domain DGGITQSPKYLFRKEGQNVTLSCEQNLNHDAMYWYRQDPGQGLRLIYYSQIVNDFQKGDIAEGYSVSREKKESFPLTVTSAQKNPTAFYLCASRTSSGAPNQQFFGPGTRLTVL.

The chain recombines TRBV6-6 with TRBJ2-1, with TRBD2 identical over 10 bases. Germline V CDR1 and CDR2: MNHNY, SVGAGI (reference sequence). This CDR3 is built from 15 residues. The J segment lost 8 bases and the V segment lost 2 bases, leaving 6 bases of the junction unmatched. CDR3 in DNA: TGTGCCAGCAGTTACGGCCTAGCGGGAGTTTATGAGCAGTTCTTC. It translates to CASSYGLAGVYEQFF.

This clone was seen more than once but under ten times. V usage is TRBV18 and J usage is TRBJ1-4; unclear D gene. Germline CDR1 and CDR2: KGHSH and LQKENI. Trimming left V 1 base short and J 0 bases short, with 6 bases between. CDR3 length: 15 amino acids. For the CDR3, the DNA is TGTGCCAGCTCACCACTATCCGCAACTAATGAAAAACTGTTTTTT. Protein product: CASSPLSATNEKLFF.

This chain connects TRBV5-5 to TRBJ2-7, with 8 bases fitting TRBD2. CDR1 and CDR2 from the germline V gene are SGHKS and YYEKEE (reference sequence). J was trimmed by 2 bases and V by 4 bases; bases with no gene match: 11. The CDR3 spans 16 residues. The CDR3 loop reads CASSASGGIFPYEQYF. CDR3 bases: TGTGCCAGCAGCGCCTCGGGAGGGATTTTTCCCTACGAGCAGTACTTC.

The chain combines TRBV7-3 with TRBJ2-2; D is possibly TRBD1 (6 bases). The V end lost 1 base, the J end lost 5 bases, and 14 bases lay between the germline ends. Germline V gives CDR1 SGHTA, CDR2 FQGTGA. This CDR3 has 16 residues. The CDR3 region is CASSLRRPGVTGELFF. CDR3 DNA sequence: TGTGCCAGCAGCTTAAGGCGGCCAGGGGTGACCGGGGAGCTGTTTTTT.

In this sample, this clone turned up a few times. The chain carries TRBV4-2 and TRBJ2-1; 9 bases map to TRBD2. The germline V gene has CDR1 LGHNA and CDR2 YNFKEQ. V trimming: 3 bases; J trimming: 8 bases; junction bases outside the gene matches: 14. The CDR3 sequence is 17 residues long. The CDR3 is CASSQEGAGGGSDEQFF. The CDR3 nucleotides are TGTGCCAGCAGCCAGGAGGGGGCGGGAGGGGGGAGCGATGAGCAGTTCTTC.

This chain joins TRBV9 and TRBJ2-1; 10 nucleotides align to TRBD2. The CDR3 has 17 amino acids. Germline V gene data show CDR1 as SGDLS and CDR2 as YYNGEE. The V segment lost 2 bases and the J segment 5 bases; nucleotides outside the gene matches: 10. The CDR3: CASSVTSGQMMDNEQFF. CDR3 nucleotide sequence: TGTGCCAGCAGCGTGACTAGCGGGCAAATGATGGACAATGAGCAGTTCTTC.

The chain joins TRBV7-9 to TRBJ2-7; the D gene is possibly TRBD1 (5 bases). With 1 base removed from V and 3 bases from J, the gap between germline ends came to 10 bases. The CDR3 sequence is 14 residues long. Germline CDR1 reads SEHNR; CDR2 reads FQNEAQ (reference sequence). CDR3: CASSLEGRVYEQYF. CDR3 nucleotide sequence: TGTGCCAGCAGCTTAGAGGGCAGGGTCTACGAGCAGTACTTC.

The chain links TRBV5-1 to TRBJ2-5; 16 bases fit TRBD2. The end of the DNA is better explained by TRBJ2-7, so the J call may be wrong. The CDR3 loop spans 17 amino acids. Germline V gives CDR1 SGHRS, CDR2 YFSETQ. CDR3 coding DNA: TGCGCCAGCAGCTGGGGACTAGCGGGAGGGGCCTCTTACGAGCAGTACTTC. It specifies CASSWGLAGGASYEQYF.

The chain carries TRBV6-6 and TRBJ2-3; 7 bases are a match to TRBD1. The V segment lost 11 bases and the J segment 2 bases; nucleotides outside the gene matches: 10. This CDR3 has 14 residues. Germline CDR1 and CDR2: MNHNY and SVGAGI (reference sequence). CDR3 sequence: CAGSPGQPTDTQYF. The CDR3 DNA sequence: TGTGCCGGTTCCCCGGGACAGCCCACAGATACGCAGTATTTT.

The CDR3 loop reads CASSLLFRTGRTDTQYF. The CDR3 DNA follows: TGTGCCAGCAGTTTACTATTCCGGACAGGGAGAACAGATACGCAGTATTTT. This sequence joins TRBV27 and TRBJ2-3, with 8 nucleotides matching TRBD1. J lost 3 bases, V lost 2 bases, and 10 bases had no gene match. CDR3 length equals 17 residues. The germline V gene has CDR1 MNHEY and CDR2 SMNVEV (reference sequence).

This rearrangement joins TRBV27 to TRBJ2-7, with 9 nucleotides matching TRBD1. The germline CDR1 and CDR2 sequences are MNHEY and SMNVEV (reference sequence). The V and J ends lost 3 bases and 4 bases, in that order; junction bases with no gene match: 7. The CDR3 covers 15 residues. The CDR3 reads CASSFSQGAYYEQYF. CDR3 bases: TGTGCCAGCAGTTTTTCACAGGGGGCTTATTACGAGCAGTACTTC.

The genes are TRBV19 and TRBJ1-5; TRBD1 matches 7 bases. CDR3 length: 15 amino acids. V was pared by 7 bases and J by 2 bases, with 8 bases of the junction left unmatched. Germline lookup yields CDR1 LNHDA and CDR2 SQIVND (reference sequence). CDR3 nucleotides: TGTGCCAGTACGTCTAGGGGGCACGGCAATCAGCCCCAGCATTTT. Translation: CASTSRGHGNQPQHF.